This T cell receptor (beta chain) stems from a study of cytomegalovirus exposure and HLA in healthy donors. Study findings and constraints: A prior analysis recorded that most TCR beta V segments were productive about 90% or about 30% of the time. Follow-up analysis seemed to connect common viral pathogens with several of the most significant clusters identified. A later analysis linked a missense variant in DCLRE1C to the trimming of TCR beta V and J genes.

To note about this clone: Its antigen is undetermined.

The PCR contained 60 Vbeta and 13 Jbeta primers. The assay was immunoSEQ multiplex PCR, and TCRdb's table has in-frame clones only and misses some. Of 94,000 or so clones in the sample, just over 70% were seen once. In germline, CDR1 is MNHNS, CDR2 SASEGT. The CDR3 is 17 residues long. V lost 1 base and J lost 0; bases outside the gene matches: 9. The chain employs TRBV6-1 and TRBJ2-7; TRBD2 matches at 7 bases. The sequencing sample was made of PBMCs. This receptor was obtained from a man aged 60-69 years in good health and CMV-seronegative. The CDR3 reads CASSEGLAGRSSYEQYF. Written as DNA, the CDR3 is TGTGCCAGCAGTGAAGGGTTAGCGGGCAGGAGCTCCTACGAGCAGTACTTC.